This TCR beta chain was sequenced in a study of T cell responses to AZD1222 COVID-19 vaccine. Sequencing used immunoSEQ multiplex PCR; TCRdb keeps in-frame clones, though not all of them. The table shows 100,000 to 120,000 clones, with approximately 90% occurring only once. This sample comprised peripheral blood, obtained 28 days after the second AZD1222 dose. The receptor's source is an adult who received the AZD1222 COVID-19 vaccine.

The CDR3 region has the DNA TGTGCCAGCAGTGAGTCAGGGGTCTATGGCTACACCTTC. Amino acid sequence: CASSESGVYGYTF. V usage is TRBV6-1 and J usage is TRBJ1-2; D is perhaps TRBD1 (6 bases). Germline V gives CDR1 MNHNS, CDR2 SASEGT. The length of the CDR3 is 13 residues. Deletions cut 3 bases from V and 4 bases from J, with 9 bases between.